Below, one T cell receptor beta chain is given with its context. Its antigen is unidentified. A junction end diverges from the germline sequence, so it may reflect a read error. The data were obtained in a study of cytomegalovirus exposure and HLA in healthy donors. Study details: A subsequent analysis reported that the roughly 120 validation repertoires were produced on the same platform that had also been used for the roughly 710 first-cohort repertoires.

Measured with immunoSEQ multiplex PCR; TCRdb has only the in-frame clones, and not every one. The sample has roughly 140,000 clones, 85% to 90% seen once; the top ten hold 3.3%. Study results and limitations: Among the CMV-associated chains, a few were confirmed in vitro as specific for CMV antigens. According to a later analysis, TCR clusters from the first cohort tended to co-occur in the approximately 130 validation repertoires. Cytomegalovirus status, reportedly, was diagnosed with high specificity and sensitivity by the classifier.

CDR3 length: 16 amino acids. Germline CDR1 SGHTA, CDR2 FQGNSA. The sequence was collected from a woman between 18 and 29 years old in good health and CMV-seropositive. The V call is TRBV7-2, the J call TRBJ2-1, with 14 bases fitting TRBD2. Sequenced sample: PBMCs. CDR3 amino acids: CASSLAGTSGSYEQFF. DNA of the CDR3: TGTGCCAGCAGCCTAGCCGGGACTAGCGGGAGCTATGAGCAGTTCTTC.